This T cell receptor (beta chain) was found in a study of vaccination and CD4 T cells after COVID-19. Study in general: Cells were stimulated with overlapping spike peptide pools from SARS-CoV-2, HCoV-NL63, HCoV-OC43 and HCoV-229E.

V lost 4 bases, J lost 8 bases, and 8 bases lay in between. Germline CDR1 KGHDR, CDR2 SFDVKD. This CDR3 is built from 12 residues. The treatment denotes: approximately 9-day PBMC culture with coronavirus spike peptide pools or control peptides (ViraFEST assay). Peptide-pool expansion of antigen-specific T cells preceded TCR sequencing in ViraFEST. IL-2 (around 10 IU/ml) and peptide pools (roughly 10 ug/ml) were added to cultures of under 2.5 million PBMCs per well. Concerning this clonotype itself: Its cognate antigen is unknown.

Sequenced with the Oncomine TCR Beta short-read assay was DNA taken from cultured CD4+ T cells. One entry per CDR3 protein results from TCRdb running MiXCR on the PCR reads. The sample holds about 20,000 distinct CDR3 sequences, roughly 55% seen once. The TCR comes from a human donor who had recovered from COVID-19. This chain connects TRBV24-1 to TRBJ2-1; tentatively, D is TRBD2 (6 bases). Source material: CD4+ T cells from blood, cultured in vitro. This CDR3 is CATSERRDEQFF. The CDR3 DNA is TGTGCCACCAGTGAAAGGAGGGATGAGCAGTTCTTC.